This TCR beta chain appears in the sequencing data of a study of T cell responses to AZD1222 COVID-19 vaccine (dated by TCRdb to about 2021). Background for the entire study: A total of over 230 trial participants underwent TCR sequencing, of whom 207 had received two doses of AZD1222 and some 25 had received two doses of the MenACWY control vaccine. Trial participants were enrolled by age into subgroups of 18-55, 56-69 and 70-plus years, and about 150, 27 and 61 TCR-sequenced participants, respectively, were included in these subgroups. Points the paper makes about the study in general: Conclusions about previously exposed vaccinees are limited, since just six or seven AZD1222 recipients were seropositive for SARS-CoV-2 at baseline. The 56-69-year group was small, and its depth increase did not reach significance, likely because of low power. Because no samples from the day 14 peak response were available, repertoires could be characterized only after the peak T cell response. After two AZD1222 doses, spike-specific TCR breadth and depth were significantly higher than at day 0 and than in MenACWY recipients. CD4 TCRs associated with the vaccine covered the entire spike protein, and the dominant responses were in regions 160-218 and 743-854. Participants were mostly white British and included more females than males, and it was suggested by the authors that clonal diversity may have been underestimated. Nearly half of unique spike-specific TCRs reportedly recognized epitopes outside regions mutated in the B.1.351 and B.1.1.7 variants.

Taken with the paper, the label for time point translates to: about 28 days (+/-7) after the second vaccine dose. AZD1222 recipients with second doses at about 4 weeks or about 12 weeks were pooled, because spike-specific TCR depth and breadth did not differ between schedules. Vaccinee samples came from UK trials COV001 and COV002, including a single-blind randomized controlled phase 2/3 trial of AZD1222 (ChAdOx1 nCoV-19) in healthy adults. For TCRbeta chain sequencing, PBMC samples from trial participants were taken at day 0 and at day 28 after the second dose. As to this clone: The target of this receptor is not known. Per-base quality was not reported, and no clone a single base away is much larger than it.

The CDR3 regions of human TCRbeta chains were analyzed by immunosequencing. Processing in the source paper ran as follows. Repertoire TCRs were matched against a reference library of SARS-CoV-2-specific TCRs generated with the MIRA antigen-specificity platform. Breadth was defined as the fraction of unique TCRs that were SARS-CoV-2-associated. Depth was defined as the fraction of total T cells that were SARS-CoV-2-associated. Using the MIRA data, every spike-specific TCR was mapped to the spike region that the TCR reacted to and assigned to either a CD4 or a CD8 class. Log10-transformed breadth and depth values were compared by one-way ANOVA with Sidak's multiple comparisons tests. The source is immuneACCESS, and TCRdb retained only in-frame sequences with V and J called. Part of the clones is not carried over; for the studies checked, unresolved V genes explain less than half of this, and the remainder is unexplained. The V and J calls and clone size come from that table; D and trimming were worked out from the DNA. The sample contains about 110,000 clones, around 87% of them found a single time. The top ten clones comprise less than 4.5% of the sample.

V loses 3 bases, J loses 1 base, and the germline ends lie 18 bases apart. For CDR1 and CDR2, the germline V gene lists SQVTM and ANQGSEA. Including the terminal cysteine and phenylalanine, the CDR3 comprises 16 residues. Here the CDR3 DNA is all that survives: 48 bases in frame from base 1. This receptor was identified in an adult who received the AZD1222 COVID-19 vaccine. The chain joins TRBV29-1 to TRBJ1-1; the D segment could be TRBD1, given 5 matching bases. Sequencing was performed on peripheral blood, taken 28 days after the second AZD1222 dose. The nucleotide sequence is TGCAGCGTTGAGGGTAGAAGGGGATCCTCGAACACTGAAGCTTTCTTT. The resulting protein is CSVEGRRGSSNTEAFF.